These 15 T cell receptor beta chains were sequenced from one sample in a study of blood T cell repertoires in COVID-19. Libraries were prepared by immunoSEQ multiplex PCR; TCRdb keeps only in-frame clonotypes and omits some of them. The table records about 92,000 clones, around 85% of them present only once. Sequencing used peripheral blood. These TCRs come from a woman of 80 years or more with active or convalescent COVID-19.

The chain combines TRBV6-2 or TRBV6-3 with TRBJ2-2; D might be TRBD1 (5 bases). V was shortened by 2 bases and J by 1 base, with 5 bases between the two germline ends. The CDR3 totals 14 residues. Germline V gene data show CDR1 as MNHEY and CDR2 as SVGEGT. CDR3 DNA: TGTGCCAGCAGTTACACAGGGAACACCGGGGAGCTGTTTTTT. It encodes CASSYTGNTGELFF.

The chain carries TRBV4-3 and TRBJ2-6; D may be TRBD2 (6 bases). Germline V CDR1 and CDR2: LGHNA, YSLEER. The CDR3 sequence is 18 residues long. Trimming removed 0 bases from V and 2 bases from J, with 14 bases in between. CDR3 residues: CASSQDAGRSAGANVLTF. DNA of the CDR3: TGCGCCAGCAGCCAAGATGCAGGGAGGTCTGCTGGGGCCAACGTCCTGACTTTC.

In DNA, the CDR3 is TGTGCCGGACCAGGGGGCGATACCGGGGAGCTGTTTTTT. Protein sequence: CAGPGGDTGELFF. The chain carries TRBV27 and TRBJ2-2; 8 positions agree with TRBD1. The CDR3 sequence is 13 residues long. The V gene's germline CDR1 is MNHEY and CDR2 SMNVEV (reference sequence). With V trimmed by 11 bases and J by 5 bases, 7 bases remained unmatched.

The chain couples TRBV24-1 to TRBJ2-2; D might be TRBD2 (5 bases). The CDR3 runs 16 residues. Trimming shortened V by 6 bases and J by 1 base, and 14 bases separated the two germline ends. Germline values: CDR1 KGHDR, CDR2 SFDVKD. DNA for the CDR3: TGTGCCACCAGTCCAGTTGGGAGTATGAACACCGGGGAGCTGTTTTTT. Protein sequence: CATSPVGSMNTGELFF.

This CDR3 reads CASSLTSGRGETQYF. The CDR3 DNA sequence: TGCGCCAGCAGCTTGACTAGCGGGAGGGGGGAGACCCAGTACTTC. This rearrangement joins TRBV5-1 to TRBJ2-5; 13 positions match TRBD2. The CDR3 length is 15 residues. The junction had 2 bases not matched to a gene; V was cut back by 1 base and J by 5 bases. Germline V gene data show CDR1 as SGHRS and CDR2 as YFSETQ.

This chain joins TRBV29-1 and TRBJ2-1; a weak D match, TRBD1 (5 bases). The V gene lost 6 bases and the J gene lost 6 bases, with 18 bases spanning the gap. The CDR3 loop spans 14 amino acids. Germline V CDR1 and CDR2: SQVTM, ANQGSEA. CDR3 sequence: CSVQPAGFVNEQFF. The CDR3 nucleotides read TGCAGCGTCCAGCCCGCAGGGTTCGTCAATGAGCAGTTCTTC.

This rearrangement joins TRBV19 to TRBJ2-3, with 10 bases identical to TRBD1. The germline CDR1 and CDR2 sequences are LNHDA and SQIVND (reference sequence). The V gene end was trimmed by 4 bases and the J gene end by 1 base; junction bases not matched to a gene: 8. The CDR3 sequence is 17 residues long. This chain's CDR3 is CASSKRQGAFGTDTQYF. In nucleotides, the CDR3 is TGTGCCAGTAGTAAACGACAGGGGGCATTTGGCACAGATACGCAGTATTTT.

This clone showed up just once. The CDR3 loop reads CASSQDRVGEAFF. DNA for the CDR3: TGTGCCAGCAGCCAGGACAGGGTAGGAGAAGCTTTCTTT. The gene calls are TRBV7-8 and TRBJ1-1; 8 nucleotides line up with TRBD1. The CDR3 is 13 amino acids. Germline CDR1 SGHVS, CDR2 FQNEAQ. The ends lost 5 bases at V and 8 bases at J; junction bases unmatched: 7.

The rearrangement links TRBV6-2 or TRBV6-3 to TRBJ2-1; tentatively, D is TRBD1 (7 bases). The germline V gene has CDR1 MNHEY and CDR2 SVGEGT. The CDR3 covers 16 residues. The germline V and J ends were trimmed by 1 base and 6 bases, with 16 bases remaining between them. Written as DNA, the CDR3 is TGTGCCAGCAGTTACTTGGCGGGACAGAACACCAATGAGCAGTTCTTC. Its translation: CASSYLAGQNTNEQFF.

The count of this clone is one. The rearrangement links TRBV9 to TRBJ1-2; unclear D gene. CDR3 size: 13 residues. CDR1 is SGDLS, CDR2 YYNGEE, per germline. Trimming left V 0 bases short and J 5 bases short, with 8 bases between. The CDR3 region is CASSVERGYGYTF. The CDR3 bases are TGTGCCAGCAGCGTAGAGCGAGGGTATGGCTACACCTTC.

The gene calls are TRBV5-8 and TRBJ2-1, with 7 bases lining up with TRBD2. V trimming: 8 bases; J trimming: 0 bases; junction bases outside the gene matches: 2. The CDR3 has 13 amino acids. The germline V gene has CDR1 SGHTS and CDR2 YDEGEE. CDR3 DNA: TGTGCCAGGGGCGGGAGCTCCTACAATGAGCAGTTCTTC. This encodes CARGGSSYNEQFF.

The chain recombines TRBV28 with TRBJ1-2, with D hard to call. The germline V and J ends were trimmed by 7 bases and 1 base, with 19 bases remaining between them. The CDR3 has 16 amino acids. Germline CDR1 MDHEN, CDR2 SYDVKM. The CDR3 DNA sequence: TGTGCCAGCACGGTCCCCGCGGGGTCTATTAACTATGGCTACACCTTC. Amino acid sequence: CASTVPAGSINYGYTF.

V is TRBV7-6 and J is TRBJ2-2; possible D gene TRBD2, 6 bases. CDR1 SGHVS and CDR2 FNYEAQ come from the germline V gene. CDR3 length: 15 amino acids. The germline V and J ends were trimmed by 2 bases and 1 base, with 8 bases remaining between them. As DNA, the CDR3 is TGTGCCAGCAGCTTAACGGGAGTGAACACCGGGGAGCTGTTTTTT. Amino acid sequence: CASSLTGVNTGELFF.

The genes are TRBV15 and TRBJ2-5; D is possibly TRBD1 (5 bases). Germline V gene lookup returns CDR1 LNHNV and CDR2 YYDKDF (reference sequence). Trimming stripped 0 bases from V and 5 bases from J, with 10 bases between. This CDR3 comprises 14 residues. DNA for the CDR3: TGTGCCACCAGCAGAGACCAGGGAAGGGAGACCCAGTACTTC. Translated: CATSRDQGRETQYF.

The chain is built from TRBV6-2 or TRBV6-3 and TRBJ1-2, with 7 bases identical to TRBD1. The CDR3 contains 16 residues. Germline lookup yields CDR1 MNHEY and CDR2 SVGEGT. The J segment lost 8 bases and the V segment lost 2 bases, leaving 14 bases of the junction unmatched. CDR3 bases: TGTGCCAGCAGTTACGCATTGGGACAGCAAGCAGTCGGCTACACCTTC. This sequence encodes CASSYALGQQAVGYTF.